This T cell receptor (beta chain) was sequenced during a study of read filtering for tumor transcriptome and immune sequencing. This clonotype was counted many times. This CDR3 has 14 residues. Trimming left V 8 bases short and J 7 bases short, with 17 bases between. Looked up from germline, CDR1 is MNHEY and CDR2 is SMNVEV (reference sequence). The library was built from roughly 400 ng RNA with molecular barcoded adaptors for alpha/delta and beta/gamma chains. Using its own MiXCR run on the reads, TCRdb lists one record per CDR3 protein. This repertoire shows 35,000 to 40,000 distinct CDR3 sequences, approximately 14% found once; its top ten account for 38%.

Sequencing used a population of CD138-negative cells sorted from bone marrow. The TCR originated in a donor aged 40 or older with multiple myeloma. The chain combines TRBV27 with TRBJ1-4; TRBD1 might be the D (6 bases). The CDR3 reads CASGLAGAREKLFF. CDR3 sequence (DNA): TGTGCCAGCGGCCTAGCGGGGGCTCGTGAAAAACTGTTTTTT.